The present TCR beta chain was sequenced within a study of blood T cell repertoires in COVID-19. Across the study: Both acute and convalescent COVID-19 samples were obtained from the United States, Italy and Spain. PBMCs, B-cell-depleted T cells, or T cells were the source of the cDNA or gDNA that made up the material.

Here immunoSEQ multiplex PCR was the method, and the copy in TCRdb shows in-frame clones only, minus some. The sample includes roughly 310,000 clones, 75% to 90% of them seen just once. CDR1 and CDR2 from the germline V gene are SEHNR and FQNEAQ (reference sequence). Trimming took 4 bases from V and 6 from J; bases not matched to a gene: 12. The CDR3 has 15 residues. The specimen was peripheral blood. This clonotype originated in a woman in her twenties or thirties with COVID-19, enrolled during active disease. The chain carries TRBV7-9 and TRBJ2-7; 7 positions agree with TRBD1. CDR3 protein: CASSYWTGIGSEQYF. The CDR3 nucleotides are TGTGCCAGCAGCTACTGGACAGGTATTGGAAGCGAGCAGTACTTC.